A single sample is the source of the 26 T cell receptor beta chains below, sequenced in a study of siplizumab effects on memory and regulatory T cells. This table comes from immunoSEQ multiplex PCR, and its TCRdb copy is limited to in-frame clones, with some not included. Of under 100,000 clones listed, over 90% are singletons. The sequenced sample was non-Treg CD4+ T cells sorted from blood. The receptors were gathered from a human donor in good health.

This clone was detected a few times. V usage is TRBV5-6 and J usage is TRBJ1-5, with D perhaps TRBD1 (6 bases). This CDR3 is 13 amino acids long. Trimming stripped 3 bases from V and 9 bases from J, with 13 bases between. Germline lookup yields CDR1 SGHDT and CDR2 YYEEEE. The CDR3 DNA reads TGTGCCAGCAGCTCCAACAGGGATGGGCCCCAGCATTTT. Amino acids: CASSSNRDGPQHF.

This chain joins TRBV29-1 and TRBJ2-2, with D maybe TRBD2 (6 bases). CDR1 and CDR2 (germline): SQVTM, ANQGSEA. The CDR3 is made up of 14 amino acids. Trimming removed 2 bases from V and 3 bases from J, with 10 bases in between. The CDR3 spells CSVEWGVDTGELFF. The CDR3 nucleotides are TGCAGCGTTGAATGGGGGGTGGACACCGGGGAGCTGTTTTTT.

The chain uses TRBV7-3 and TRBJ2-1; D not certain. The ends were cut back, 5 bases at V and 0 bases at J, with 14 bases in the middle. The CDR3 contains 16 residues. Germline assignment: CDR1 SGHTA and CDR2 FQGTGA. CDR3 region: CASSPQTLSSYNEQFF. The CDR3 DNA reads TGTGCCAGCAGCCCGCAAACACTGAGCTCCTACAATGAGCAGTTCTTC.

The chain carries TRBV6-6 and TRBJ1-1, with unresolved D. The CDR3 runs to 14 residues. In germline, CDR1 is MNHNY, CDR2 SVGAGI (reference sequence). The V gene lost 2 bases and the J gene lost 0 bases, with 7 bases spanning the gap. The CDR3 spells CASSYARVNTEAFF. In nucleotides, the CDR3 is TGTGCCAGCAGTTACGCGAGGGTGAACACTGAAGCTTTCTTT.

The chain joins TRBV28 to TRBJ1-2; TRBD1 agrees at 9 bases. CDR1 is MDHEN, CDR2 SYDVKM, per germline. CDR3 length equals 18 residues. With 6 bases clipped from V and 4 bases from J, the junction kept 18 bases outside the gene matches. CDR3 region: CASRVTGGLVSDGYGYTF. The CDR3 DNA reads TGTGCCAGCAGGGTTACAGGGGGCCTGGTCTCAGACGGCTATGGCTACACCTTC.

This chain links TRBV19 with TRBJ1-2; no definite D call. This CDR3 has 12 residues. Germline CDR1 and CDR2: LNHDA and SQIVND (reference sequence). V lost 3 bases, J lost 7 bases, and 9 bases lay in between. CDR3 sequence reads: CASSMARIGYTF. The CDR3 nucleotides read TGTGCCAGTAGTATGGCGAGGATTGGCTACACCTTC.

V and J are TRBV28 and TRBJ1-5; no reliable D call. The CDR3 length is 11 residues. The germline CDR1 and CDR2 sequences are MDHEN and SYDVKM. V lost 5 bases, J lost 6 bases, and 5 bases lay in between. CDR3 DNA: TGTGCCAGCAGTCAAATTCAGCCCCAGCATTTT. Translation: CASSQIQPQHF.

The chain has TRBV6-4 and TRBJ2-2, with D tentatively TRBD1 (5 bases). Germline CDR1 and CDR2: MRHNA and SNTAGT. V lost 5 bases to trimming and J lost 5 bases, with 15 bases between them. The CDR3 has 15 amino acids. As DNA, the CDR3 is TGTGCCAGCAGTACTTACTCAGGGTATACCGGGGAGCTGTTTTTT. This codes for CASSTYSGYTGELFF.

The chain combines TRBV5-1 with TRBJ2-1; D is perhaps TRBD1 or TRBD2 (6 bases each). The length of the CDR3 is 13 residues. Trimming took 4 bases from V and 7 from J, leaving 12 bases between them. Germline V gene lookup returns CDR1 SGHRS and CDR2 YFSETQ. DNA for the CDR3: TGCGCCAGCAGCCCAGGGGACTTGAATGAGCAGTTCTTC. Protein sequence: CASSPGDLNEQFF.

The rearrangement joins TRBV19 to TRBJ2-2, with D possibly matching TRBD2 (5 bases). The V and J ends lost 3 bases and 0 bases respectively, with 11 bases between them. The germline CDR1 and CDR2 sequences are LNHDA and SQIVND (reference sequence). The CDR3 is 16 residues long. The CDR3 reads CASSMGERSNTGELFF. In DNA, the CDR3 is TGTGCCAGTAGTATGGGAGAAAGGTCGAACACCGGGGAGCTGTTTTTT.

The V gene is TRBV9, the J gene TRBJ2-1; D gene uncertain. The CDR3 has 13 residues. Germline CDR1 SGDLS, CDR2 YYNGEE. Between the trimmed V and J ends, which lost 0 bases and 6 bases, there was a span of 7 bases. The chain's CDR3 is CASSVEILNEQFF. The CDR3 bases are TGTGCCAGCAGCGTAGAAATCCTCAATGAGCAGTTCTTC.

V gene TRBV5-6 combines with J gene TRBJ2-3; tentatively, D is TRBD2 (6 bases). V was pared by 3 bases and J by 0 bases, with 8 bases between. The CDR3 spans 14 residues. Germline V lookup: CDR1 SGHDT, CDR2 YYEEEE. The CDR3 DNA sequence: TGTGCCAGCAGCTCAGGGACTAGCACAGATACGCAGTATTTT. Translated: CASSSGTSTDTQYF.

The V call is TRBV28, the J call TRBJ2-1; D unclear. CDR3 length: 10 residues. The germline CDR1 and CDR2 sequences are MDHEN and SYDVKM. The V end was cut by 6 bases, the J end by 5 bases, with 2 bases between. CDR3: CASSDNEQFF. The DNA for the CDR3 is TGTGCCAGCAGCGACAATGAGCAGTTCTTC.

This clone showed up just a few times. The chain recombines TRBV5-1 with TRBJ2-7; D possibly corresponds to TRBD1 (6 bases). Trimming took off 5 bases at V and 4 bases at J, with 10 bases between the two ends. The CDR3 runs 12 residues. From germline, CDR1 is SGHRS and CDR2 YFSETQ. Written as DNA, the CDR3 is TGCGCCAGCAGTTACAGGGTTTACGAGCAGTACTTC. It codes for CASSYRVYEQYF.

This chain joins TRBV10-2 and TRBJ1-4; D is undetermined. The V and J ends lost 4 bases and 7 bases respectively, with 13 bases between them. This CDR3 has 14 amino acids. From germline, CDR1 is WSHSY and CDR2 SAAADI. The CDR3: CASSGGRLGEKLFF. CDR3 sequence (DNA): TGCGCCAGCAGTGGAGGCCGTTTGGGTGAAAAACTGTTTTTT.

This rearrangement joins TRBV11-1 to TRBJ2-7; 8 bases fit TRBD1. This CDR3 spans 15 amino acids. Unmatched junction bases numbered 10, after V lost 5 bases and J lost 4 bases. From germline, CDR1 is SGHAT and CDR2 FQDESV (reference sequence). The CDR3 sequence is CASSPFGTGAYEQYF. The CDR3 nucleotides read TGTGCCAGCAGCCCCTTCGGGACAGGAGCTTACGAGCAGTACTTC.

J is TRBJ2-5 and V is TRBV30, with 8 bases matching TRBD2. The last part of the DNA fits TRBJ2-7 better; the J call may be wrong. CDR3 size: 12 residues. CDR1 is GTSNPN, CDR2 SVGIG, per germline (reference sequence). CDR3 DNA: TGTGCCTGGAGTTGGCGGGGGGCCGAGCAGTACTTC. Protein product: CAWSWRGAEQYF.

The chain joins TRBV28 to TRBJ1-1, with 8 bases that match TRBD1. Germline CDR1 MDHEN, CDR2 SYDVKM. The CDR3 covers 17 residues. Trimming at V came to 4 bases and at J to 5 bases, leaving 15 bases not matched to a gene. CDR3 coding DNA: TGTGCCAGCAGTTATCTTCGTTCTCGGGACAGGACTACTGAAGCTTTCTTT. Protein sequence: CASSYLRSRDRTTEAFF.

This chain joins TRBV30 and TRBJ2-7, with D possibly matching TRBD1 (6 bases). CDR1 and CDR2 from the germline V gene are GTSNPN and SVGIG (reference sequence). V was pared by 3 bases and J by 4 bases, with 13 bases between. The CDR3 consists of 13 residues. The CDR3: CAWSRGGRYEQYF. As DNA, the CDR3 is TGTGCCTGGAGCCGTGGGGGCCGGTACGAGCAGTACTTC.

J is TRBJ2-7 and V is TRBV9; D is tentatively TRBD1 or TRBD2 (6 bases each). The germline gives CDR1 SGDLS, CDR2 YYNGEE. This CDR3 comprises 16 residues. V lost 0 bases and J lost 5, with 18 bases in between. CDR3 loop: CASSVVASGGPNEQYF. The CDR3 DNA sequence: TGTGCCAGCAGCGTAGTGGCGAGTGGGGGGCCGAACGAGCAGTACTTC.

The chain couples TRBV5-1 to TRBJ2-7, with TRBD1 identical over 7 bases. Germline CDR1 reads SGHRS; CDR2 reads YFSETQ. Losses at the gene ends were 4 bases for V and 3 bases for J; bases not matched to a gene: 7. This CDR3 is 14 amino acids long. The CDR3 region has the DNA TGCGCCAGCAGCACGGACAGGCAACGCTACGAGCAGTACTTC. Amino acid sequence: CASSTDRQRYEQYF.

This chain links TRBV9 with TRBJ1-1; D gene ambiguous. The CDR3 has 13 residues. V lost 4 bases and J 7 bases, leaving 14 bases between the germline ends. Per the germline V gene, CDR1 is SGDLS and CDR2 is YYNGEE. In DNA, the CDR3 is TGTGCCAGCAGCCGCTCCGGACTTGATGAAGCTTTCTTT. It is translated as CASSRSGLDEAFF.

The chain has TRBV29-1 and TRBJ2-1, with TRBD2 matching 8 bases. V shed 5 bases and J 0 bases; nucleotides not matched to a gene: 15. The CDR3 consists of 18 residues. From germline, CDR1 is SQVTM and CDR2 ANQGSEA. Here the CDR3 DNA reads TGCAGCGTTCCCCACCCCCCTTTAAGCGGGAGCTCCTACAATGAGCAGTTCTTC. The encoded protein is CSVPHPPLSGSSYNEQFF.

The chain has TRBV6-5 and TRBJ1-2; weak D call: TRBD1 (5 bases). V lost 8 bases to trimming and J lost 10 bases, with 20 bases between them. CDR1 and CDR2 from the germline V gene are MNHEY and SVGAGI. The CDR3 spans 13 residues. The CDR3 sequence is CASLREEGSPYTF. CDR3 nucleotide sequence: TGTGCCAGCCTTCGAGAGGAGGGGTCCCCCTACACCTTC.

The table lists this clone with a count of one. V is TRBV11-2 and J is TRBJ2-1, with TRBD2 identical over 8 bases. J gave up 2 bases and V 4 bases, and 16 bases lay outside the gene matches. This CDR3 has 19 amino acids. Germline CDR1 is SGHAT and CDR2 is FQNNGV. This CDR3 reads CASSSSLGAGRGPYNEQFF. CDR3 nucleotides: TGTGCCAGCAGCTCCAGCTTGGGGGCCGGGAGGGGACCCTACAATGAGCAGTTCTTC.

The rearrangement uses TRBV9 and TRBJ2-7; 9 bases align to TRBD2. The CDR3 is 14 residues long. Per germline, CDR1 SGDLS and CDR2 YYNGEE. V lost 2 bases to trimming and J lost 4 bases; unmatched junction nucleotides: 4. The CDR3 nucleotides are TGTGCCAGCAGCGTCTCGACTAGCGGATACGAGCAGTACTTC. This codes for CASSVSTSGYEQYF.